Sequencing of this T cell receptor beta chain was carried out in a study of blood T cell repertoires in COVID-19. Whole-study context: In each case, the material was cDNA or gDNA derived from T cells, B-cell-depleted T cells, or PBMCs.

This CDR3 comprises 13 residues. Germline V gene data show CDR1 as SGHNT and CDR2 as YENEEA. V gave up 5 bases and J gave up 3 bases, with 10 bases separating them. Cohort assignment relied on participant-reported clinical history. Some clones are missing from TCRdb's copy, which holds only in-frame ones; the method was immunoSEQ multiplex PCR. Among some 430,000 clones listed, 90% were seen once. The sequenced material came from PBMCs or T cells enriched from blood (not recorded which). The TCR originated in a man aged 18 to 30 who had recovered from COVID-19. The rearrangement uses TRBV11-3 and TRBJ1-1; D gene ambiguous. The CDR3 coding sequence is TGTGCCAGCAGCCCGGCAGAGGACACTGAAGCTTTCTTT. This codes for CASSPAEDTEAFF.